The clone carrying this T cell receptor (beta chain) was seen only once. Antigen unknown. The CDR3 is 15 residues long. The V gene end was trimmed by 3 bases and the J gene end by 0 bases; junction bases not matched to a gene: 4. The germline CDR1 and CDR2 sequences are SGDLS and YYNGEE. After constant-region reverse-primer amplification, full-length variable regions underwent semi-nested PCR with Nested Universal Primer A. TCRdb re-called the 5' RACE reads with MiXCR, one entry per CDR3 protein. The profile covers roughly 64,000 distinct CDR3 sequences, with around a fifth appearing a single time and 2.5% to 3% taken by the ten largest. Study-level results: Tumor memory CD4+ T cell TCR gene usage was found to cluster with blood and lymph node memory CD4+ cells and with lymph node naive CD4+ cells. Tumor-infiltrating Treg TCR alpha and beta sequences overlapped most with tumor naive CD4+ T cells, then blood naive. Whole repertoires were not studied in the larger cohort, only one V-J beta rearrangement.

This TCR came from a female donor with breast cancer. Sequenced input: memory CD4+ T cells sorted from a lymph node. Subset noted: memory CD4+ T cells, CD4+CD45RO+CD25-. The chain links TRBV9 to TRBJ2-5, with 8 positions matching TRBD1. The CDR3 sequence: CASSARDRYQETQYF. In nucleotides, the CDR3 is TGTGCCAGCAGCGCCCGGGACAGGTACCAAGAGACCCAGTACTTC.